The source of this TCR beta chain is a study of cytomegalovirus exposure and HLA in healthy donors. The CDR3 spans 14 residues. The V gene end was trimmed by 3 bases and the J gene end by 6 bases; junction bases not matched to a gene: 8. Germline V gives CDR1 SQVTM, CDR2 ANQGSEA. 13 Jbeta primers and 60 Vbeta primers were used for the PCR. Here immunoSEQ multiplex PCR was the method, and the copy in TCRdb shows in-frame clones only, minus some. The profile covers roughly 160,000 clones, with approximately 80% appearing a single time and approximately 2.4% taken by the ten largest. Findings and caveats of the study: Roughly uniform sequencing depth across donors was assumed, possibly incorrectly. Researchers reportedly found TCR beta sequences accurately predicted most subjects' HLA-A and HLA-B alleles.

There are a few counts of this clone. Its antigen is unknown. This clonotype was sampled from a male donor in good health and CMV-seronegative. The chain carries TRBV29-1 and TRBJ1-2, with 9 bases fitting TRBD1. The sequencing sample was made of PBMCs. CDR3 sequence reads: CSVEFDRGVHGYTF. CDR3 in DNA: TGCAGCGTTGAGTTCGACAGGGGGGTCCATGGCTACACCTTC.